These T cell receptor beta chains were read from a single sample in a study of cytotoxic CD8 clonotypes in ibrutinib-treated CLL. Sequencing was performed with immunoSEQ multiplex PCR; in TCRdb, only in-frame clones are kept and a portion is missing. Of about 140,000 clones in the sample, 75% to 85% were seen once. Source: PBMCs, taken after 36 months of ibrutinib treatment. Receptors originate from a human donor with chronic lymphocytic leukemia. Both conserved end residues are part of each CDR3. D genes are given only for firm matches. Only part of the rows carry a size: once, few, many, or a class if the clone is expanded.

CDR3nt,CDR3aa,j_gene,abundance,d_gene,v_gene
TGTGCCAGCAGAGCTCTGGATGAGCAGTTCTTC,CASRALDEQFF,TRBJ2-1,-,-,TRBV7-2
TGTGCCAGCAGTGGGAGACAGAGCACAGATACGCAGTATTTT,CASSGRQSTDTQYF,TRBJ2-3,-,-,TRBV2
TGCGCCAGCAGCCTTGACAGGGCTTATGGCTACACCTTC,CASSLDRAYGYTF,TRBJ1-2,-,TRBD1,TRBV5-1
TGTGCCAGTAAGGGGCAGACTAGCAATCAGCCCCAGCATTTT,CASKGQTSNQPQHF,TRBJ1-5,few,-,TRBV19
TGTGCCAGCAGCTTAGATCCGAGGGGGCGTACCACAGATACGCAGTATTTT,CASSLDPRGRTTDTQYF,TRBJ2-3,-,TRBD1,TRBV11-2
TGTGCCAGCAGCCATCTAGCGGGATCCTACAATGAGCAGTTCTTC,CASSHLAGSYNEQFF,TRBJ2-1,-,TRBD2,TRBV14
TGTGCCACCAGCAGCCGGGACAGACCTGATAGCGGGGAGCTGTTTTTT,CATSSRDRPDSGELFF,TRBJ2-2,-,TRBD1,TRBV15
TGTGCCAGCAGTCCGTATACAGGGGGTTTCTATGGCTACACCTTC,CASSPYTGGFYGYTF,TRBJ1-2,-,TRBD1,TRBV27
TGTGCCAGCAGCTTAGGCTACGGTCGAGCTGGTAACAATGAGCAGTTCTTC,CASSLGYGRAGNNEQFF,TRBJ2-1,-,-,TRBV11-3
TGTGCCAGCAGCTCCCGACTAGCGGGGCTCACAGATACGCAGTATTTT,CASSSRLAGLTDTQYF,TRBJ2-3,-,TRBD2,TRBV9
TGTGCCAGCAGCTTAGAAATGAAGAACACCGGGGAGCTGTTTTTT,CASSLEMKNTGELFF,TRBJ2-2,-,-,TRBV13
TGTGCCAGCAGGAGATACACTGACTCCTACAATGAGCAGTTCTTC,CASRRYTDSYNEQFF,TRBJ2-1,-,-,TRBV6-1
TGTGCCAGCAGGGGACCTACTAATCAGCCCCAGCATTTT,CASRGPTNQPQHF,TRBJ1-5,-,-,TRBV6-6